This T cell receptor (beta chain) came from a study of ipilimumab plus nivolumab after autologous stem cell transplantation. The study's findings and limits: The authors say TCR, Treg and microbiome findings warrant further study.

In regard to this clone: Its antigen is not known.

Some clones are missing from TCRdb's copy, which holds only in-frame ones; the method was immunoSEQ multiplex PCR. The sample carries around 20,000 clones, over 65% recorded once. The V gene lost 4 bases and the J gene lost 4 bases, with 14 bases spanning the gap. CDR3 length: 15 residues. CDR1 is SNHLY and CDR2 is FYNNEI in the germline V gene. Ipilimumab, 1 mg/kg, started 14 to 28 days after autologous transplant. The clonotype originates from a male donor with diffuse large B-cell lymphoma. The rearrangement links TRBV2 to TRBJ1-5; a weak D match, TRBD1 (6 bases). Here the sequenced sample was PBMCs, taken in a trial of ipilimumab plus nivolumab as post-transplant consolidation. CDR3 in DNA: TGTGCCAGCAGTGTTCGGGGGGCAGGAAATCAGCCCCAGCATTTT. This codes for CASSVRGAGNQPQHF.